This TCR beta chain was observed in a study of T cells in Graves' hyperthyroidism and ophthalmopathy. Calling Graves' hyperthyroidism stable meant ophthalmopathy did not progress within 18 months. The study left out patients who had uncontrolled infection, other autoimmune disease, pregnancy or lactation. The CDR3 has 16 residues. Unmatched junction bases numbered 5, after V lost 1 base and J lost 8 bases. Per germline, CDR1 SGHTA and CDR2 FQGNSA. This clonotype was counted many times. Template material for amplifying TCR beta CDR3 regions consisted of RNA transcripts. The HTBI primer set was used in a first-round RT-PCR of the TCR CDR3. TCRdb itself ran the multiplex PCR reads through MiXCR, one entry per CDR3 protein. This table holds roughly 300,000 distinct CDR3 sequences, approximately 22% found once.

The clonotype comes from a woman aged 50 to 60 with Graves' hyperthyroidism. The V and J genes are TRBV7-2 and TRBJ2-1; 13 bases map to TRBD2. Sequenced input: blood. The CDR3 sequence: CASSLGLAGGKYEQFF. The CDR3, as DNA: TGTGCCAGCAGCTTAGGACTAGCGGGGGGAAAGTATGAGCAGTTCTTC.